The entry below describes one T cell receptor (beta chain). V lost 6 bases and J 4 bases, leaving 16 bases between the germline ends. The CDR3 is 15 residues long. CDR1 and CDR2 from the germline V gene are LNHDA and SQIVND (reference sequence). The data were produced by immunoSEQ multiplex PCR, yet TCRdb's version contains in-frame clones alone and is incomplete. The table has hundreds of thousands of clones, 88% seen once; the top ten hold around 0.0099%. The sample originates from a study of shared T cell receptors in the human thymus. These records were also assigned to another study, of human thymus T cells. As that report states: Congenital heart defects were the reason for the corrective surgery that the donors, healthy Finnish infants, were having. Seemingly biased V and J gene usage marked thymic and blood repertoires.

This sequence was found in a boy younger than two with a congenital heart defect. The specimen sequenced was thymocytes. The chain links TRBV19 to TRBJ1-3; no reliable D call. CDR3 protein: CASSRDWVEGNTIYF. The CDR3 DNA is TGTGCCAGTAGCCGTGACTGGGTAGAAGGAAACACCATATATTTT.